The 10 T cell receptor beta chains below come from one sample, sequenced in a study of T cells in Graves' hyperthyroidism and ophthalmopathy. Authors of the study amplified TCR beta CDR3 regions from RNA transcripts. A set of HTBI primers served as the primers for a first-round RT-PCR of the TCR CDR3. TCRdb reanalysed the multiplex PCR reads using MiXCR and keeps one entry per CDR3 protein. The table includes some 270,000 distinct CDR3 sequences, about an eighth detected once. Sequencing was done on a sample of blood. Receptors were obtained from a woman aged 40-49 years with Graves' hyperthyroidism.

This clonotype was detected many times. V usage is TRBV7-2 and J usage is TRBJ2-1, with D hard to call. The CDR3 has 12 residues. From germline, CDR1 is SGHTA and CDR2 FQGNSA. Trimming took 1 base from V and 10 from J, leaving 8 bases between them. The CDR3 loop reads CASSLVRSEQFF. As DNA, the CDR3 is TGTGCCAGCAGCTTAGTAAGGTCGGAGCAGTTCTTC.

This chain joins TRBV5-5 and TRBJ2-1; a possible D gene is TRBD2 (6 bases). CDR1 is SGHKS and CDR2 is YYEKEE in the germline V gene (reference sequence). The V end was cut by 1 base, the J end by 15 bases, with 11 bases between. The CDR3 length is 11 residues. CDR3 residues: CASSLWRVAFF. The CDR3, as DNA: TGTGCCAGCAGCTTGTGGAGGGTGGCGTTCTTC.

This clonotype was found a few times. J is TRBJ1-3 and V is TRBV28; D perhaps matches TRBD1 (6 bases). Trimming removed 1 base from V and 8 bases from J, with 15 bases in between. Looked up from germline, CDR1 is MDHEN and CDR2 is SYDVKM. This CDR3 has 15 amino acids. The CDR3 DNA is TGTGCCAGCAGTTTATATGTGCCCGGGGGCGACACCATATATTTT. This sequence encodes CASSLYVPGGDTIYF.

This clonotype was counted between two and nine times. CDR3 region: CAIRPGLAVTDTQYF. Written as DNA, the CDR3 is TGTGCCATCAGGCCGGGACTAGCGGTAACAGATACGCAGTATTTT. The chain combines TRBV10-3 with TRBJ2-3; TRBD2 agrees at 11 bases. The CDR3 extends over 15 amino acids. Looked up from germline, CDR1 is ENHRY and CDR2 is SYGVKD. Trimming took 6 bases from V and 3 from J; bases not matched to a gene: 5.

This clonotype was seen repeatedly, ten times or more. The chain has TRBV2 and TRBJ1-5; 8 nucleotides line up with TRBD1. The CDR3 is 14 residues long. The germline gives CDR1 SNHLY, CDR2 FYNNEI. Trimming at V came to 3 bases and at J to 4 bases, leaving 2 bases not matched to a gene. The DNA for the CDR3 is TGTGCCAGCAGTGACAGGGGGCAAAATCAGCCCCAGCATTTT. It is translated as CASSDRGQNQPQHF.

This clonotype was counted many times. The V and J genes are TRBV6-1 and TRBJ2-7; D possibly uses TRBD1 or TRBD2 (5 bases each). The CDR3 runs to 16 residues. V lost 0 bases to trimming and J lost 0 bases, with 12 bases between them. Germline loops: CDR1 MNHNS, CDR2 SASEGT. CDR3 bases: TGTGCCAGCAGTGAAGCCGTAGGGGACCACTCCTACGAGCAGTACTTC. This sequence encodes CASSEAVGDHSYEQYF.

This clonotype was counted ten times or more. The genes are TRBV5-1 and TRBJ2-7; TRBD2 agrees at 8 bases. The CDR3 covers 14 residues. Looked up from germline, CDR1 is SGHRS and CDR2 is YFSETQ. V shed 3 bases and J 5 bases; nucleotides not matched to a gene: 7. CDR3 nucleotides: TGCGCCAGCAGCTGGGGAGCGGGAGCTGACGAGCAGTACTTC. The encoded protein is CASSWGAGADEQYF.

This chain connects TRBV7-9 to TRBJ2-3; no firm D call. CDR1 is SEHNR and CDR2 is FQNEAQ in the germline V gene (reference sequence). This CDR3 spans 13 amino acids. Trimming took off 3 bases at V and 6 bases at J, with 10 bases between the two ends. The DNA of the CDR3 is TGTGCCAGCAGCTTGGGTCAGGTGGATACGCAGTATTTT. Translation gives CASSLGQVDTQYF.

At least ten counts were recorded for this clonotype. The chain links TRBV3-1 to TRBJ2-2; tentatively, D is TRBD2 (5 bases). V was shortened by 4 bases and J by 5 bases, with 11 bases between the two germline ends. Per germline, CDR1 LGHDT and CDR2 YNNKEL (reference sequence). The CDR3 loop spans 14 amino acids. CDR3 sequence: CASSPGSGTGELFF. The CDR3 DNA is TGTGCCAGCAGCCCTGGGTCGGGAACCGGGGAGCTGTTTTTT.

This rearrangement joins TRBV29-1 to TRBJ2-2; the D gene is possibly TRBD2 (5 bases). Trimming left V 0 bases short and J 2 bases short, with 7 bases between. The V gene's germline CDR1 is SQVTM and CDR2 ANQGSEA. The CDR3 covers 14 residues. The CDR3 DNA reads as TGCAGCGTTGAAGACGAGGGAAACACCGGGGAGCTGTTTTTT. This translates into CSVEDEGNTGELFF.